The clone carrying this T cell receptor (beta chain) was counted ten times or more. The antigen is undetermined. There are 13 residues in the CDR3. From germline, CDR1 is KGHDR and CDR2 SFDVKD. Trimming shortened V by 6 bases and J by 4 bases, and 9 bases separated the two germline ends. The record originates from a study of T-cell memory formation after mild COVID-19. Study outcomes and limitations: Clones that contracted from day 15 to 85 were balanced CD4/CD8, while later expanders leaned CD4+.

A single record per CDR3 protein comes from TCRdb applying MiXCR to the 5' RACE reads. The sample lists around 300,000 distinct CDR3 sequences; around 15% were seen once. V and J are TRBV24-1 and TRBJ1-5; no clear D gene. The sample comprised PBMCs or a T cell subset sorted from them (not recorded which). The clonotype was recovered from a man aged 18 to 35 who had mild COVID-19 (a few samples of this study predate the infection). Cell type and time point are not known. CDR3 amino acids: CATSPGWNQPQHF. Here the CDR3 DNA reads TGTGCCACCAGTCCAGGTTGGAATCAGCCCCAGCATTTT.